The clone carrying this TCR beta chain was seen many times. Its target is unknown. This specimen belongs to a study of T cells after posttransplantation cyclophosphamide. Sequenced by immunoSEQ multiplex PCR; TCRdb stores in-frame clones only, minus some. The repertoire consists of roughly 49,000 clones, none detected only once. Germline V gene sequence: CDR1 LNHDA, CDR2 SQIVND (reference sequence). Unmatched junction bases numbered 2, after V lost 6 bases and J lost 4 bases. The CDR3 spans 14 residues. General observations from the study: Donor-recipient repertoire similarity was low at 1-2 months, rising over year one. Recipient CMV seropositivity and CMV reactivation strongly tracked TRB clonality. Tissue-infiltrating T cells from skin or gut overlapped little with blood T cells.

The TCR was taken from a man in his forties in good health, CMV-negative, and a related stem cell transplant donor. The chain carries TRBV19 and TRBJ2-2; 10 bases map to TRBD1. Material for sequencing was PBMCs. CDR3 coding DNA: TGTGCCAGTAGGGGGACAGGGGTCACCGGGGAGCTGTTTTTT. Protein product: CASRGTGVTGELFF.